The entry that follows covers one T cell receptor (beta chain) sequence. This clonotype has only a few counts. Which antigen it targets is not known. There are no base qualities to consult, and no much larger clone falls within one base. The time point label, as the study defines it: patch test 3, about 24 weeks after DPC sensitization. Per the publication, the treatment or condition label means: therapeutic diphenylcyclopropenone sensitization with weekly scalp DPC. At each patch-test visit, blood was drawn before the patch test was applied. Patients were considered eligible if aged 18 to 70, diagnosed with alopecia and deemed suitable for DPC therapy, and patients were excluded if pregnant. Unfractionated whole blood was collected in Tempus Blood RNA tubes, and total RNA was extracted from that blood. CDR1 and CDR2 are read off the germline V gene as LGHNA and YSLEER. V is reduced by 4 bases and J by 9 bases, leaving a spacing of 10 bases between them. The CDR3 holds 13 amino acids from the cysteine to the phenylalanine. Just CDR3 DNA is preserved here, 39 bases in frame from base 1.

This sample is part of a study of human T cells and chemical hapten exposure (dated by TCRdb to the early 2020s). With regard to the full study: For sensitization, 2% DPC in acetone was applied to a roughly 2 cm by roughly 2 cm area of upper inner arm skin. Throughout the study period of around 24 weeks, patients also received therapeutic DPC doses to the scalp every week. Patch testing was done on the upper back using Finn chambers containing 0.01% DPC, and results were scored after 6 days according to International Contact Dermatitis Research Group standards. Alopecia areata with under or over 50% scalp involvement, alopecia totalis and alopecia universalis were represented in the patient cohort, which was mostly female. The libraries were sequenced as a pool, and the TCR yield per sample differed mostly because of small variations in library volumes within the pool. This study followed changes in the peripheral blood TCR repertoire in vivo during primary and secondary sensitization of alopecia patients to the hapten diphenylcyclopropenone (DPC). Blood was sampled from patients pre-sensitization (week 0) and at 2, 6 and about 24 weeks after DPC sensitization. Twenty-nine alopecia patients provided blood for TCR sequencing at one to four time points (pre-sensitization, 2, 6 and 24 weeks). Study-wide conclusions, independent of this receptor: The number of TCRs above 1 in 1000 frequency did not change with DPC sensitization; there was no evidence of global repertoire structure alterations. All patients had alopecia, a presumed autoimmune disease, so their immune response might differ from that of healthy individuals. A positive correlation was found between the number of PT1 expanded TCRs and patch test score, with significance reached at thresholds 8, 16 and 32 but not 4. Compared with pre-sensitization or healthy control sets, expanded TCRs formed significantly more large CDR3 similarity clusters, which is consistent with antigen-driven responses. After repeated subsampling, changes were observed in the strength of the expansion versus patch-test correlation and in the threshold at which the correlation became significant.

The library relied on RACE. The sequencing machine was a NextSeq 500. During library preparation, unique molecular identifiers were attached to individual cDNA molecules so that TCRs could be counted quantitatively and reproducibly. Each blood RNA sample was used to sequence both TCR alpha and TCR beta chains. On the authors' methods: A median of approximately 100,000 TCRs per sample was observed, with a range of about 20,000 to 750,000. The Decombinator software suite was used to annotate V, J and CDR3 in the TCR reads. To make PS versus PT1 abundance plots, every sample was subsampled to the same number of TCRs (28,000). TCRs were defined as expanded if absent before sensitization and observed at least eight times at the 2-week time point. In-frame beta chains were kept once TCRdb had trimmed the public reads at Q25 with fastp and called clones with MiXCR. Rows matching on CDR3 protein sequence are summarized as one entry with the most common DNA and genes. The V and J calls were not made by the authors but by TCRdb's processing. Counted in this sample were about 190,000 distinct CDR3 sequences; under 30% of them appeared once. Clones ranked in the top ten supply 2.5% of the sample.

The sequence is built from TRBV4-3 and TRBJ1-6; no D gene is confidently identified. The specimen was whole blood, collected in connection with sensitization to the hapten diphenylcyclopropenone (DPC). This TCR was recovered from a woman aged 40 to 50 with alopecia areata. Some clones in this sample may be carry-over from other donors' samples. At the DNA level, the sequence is TGCGCCAGCAGCCCGGACCACGGTTCACCCCTCCACTTT. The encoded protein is CASSPDHGSPLHF.